This T cell receptor (beta chain) was captured in a study of long-term antiretroviral therapy in people with HIV. immunoSEQ v3.0 was run at survey level. Data came from immunoSEQ multiplex PCR; TCRdb stores just in-frame clones and leaves some out. The data show 23,000 or so clones, around 86% seen once. The source is a man aged 18 to 29 with HIV. Sample: unsorted PBMCs, taken 0.2 years before starting antiretroviral therapy.

CDR3: CASSYRDNYEQYF. The CDR3 coding sequence is TGTGCCAGCAGTTACCGGGACAACTACGAGCAGTACTTC. The rearrangement links TRBV2 to TRBJ2-7; perhaps TRBD1 as D (6 bases). The CDR3 runs to 13 residues. Trimming stripped 5 bases from V and 3 bases from J, with 11 bases between. CDR1 is SNHLY, CDR2 FYNNEI, per germline.